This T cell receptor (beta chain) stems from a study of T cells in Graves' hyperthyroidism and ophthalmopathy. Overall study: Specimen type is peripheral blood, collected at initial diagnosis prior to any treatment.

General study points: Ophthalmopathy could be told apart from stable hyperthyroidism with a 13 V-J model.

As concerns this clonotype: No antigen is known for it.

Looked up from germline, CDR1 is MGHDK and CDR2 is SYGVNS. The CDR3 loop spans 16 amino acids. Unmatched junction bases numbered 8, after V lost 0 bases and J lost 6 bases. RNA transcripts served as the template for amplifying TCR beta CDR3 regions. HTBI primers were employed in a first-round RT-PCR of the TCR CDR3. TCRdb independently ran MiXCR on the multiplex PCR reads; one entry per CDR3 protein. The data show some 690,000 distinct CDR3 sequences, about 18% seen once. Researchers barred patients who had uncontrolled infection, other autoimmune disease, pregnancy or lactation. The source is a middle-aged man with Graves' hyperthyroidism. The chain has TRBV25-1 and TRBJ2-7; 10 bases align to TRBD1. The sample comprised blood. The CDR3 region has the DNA TGTGCCAGCAGTGAATATGGGACAGGGGCCGCGGCCGAGCAGTACTTC. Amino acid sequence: CASSEYGTGAAAEQYF.